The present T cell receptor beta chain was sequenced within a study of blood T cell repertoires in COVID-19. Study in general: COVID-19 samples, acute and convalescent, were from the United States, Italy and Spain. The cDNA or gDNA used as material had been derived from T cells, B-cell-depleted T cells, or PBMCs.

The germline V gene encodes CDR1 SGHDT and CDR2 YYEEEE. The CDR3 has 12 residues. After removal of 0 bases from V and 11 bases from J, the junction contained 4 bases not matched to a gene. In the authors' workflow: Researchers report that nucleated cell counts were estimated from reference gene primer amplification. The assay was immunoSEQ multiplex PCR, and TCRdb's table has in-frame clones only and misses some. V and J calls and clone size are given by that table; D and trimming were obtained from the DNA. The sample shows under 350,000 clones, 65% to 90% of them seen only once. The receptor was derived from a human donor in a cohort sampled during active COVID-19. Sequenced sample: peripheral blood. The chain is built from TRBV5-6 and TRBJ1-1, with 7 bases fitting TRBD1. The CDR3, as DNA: TGTGCCAGCAGCTTGGAGGGGGCGCAGGCTTTCTTT. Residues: CASSLEGAQAFF.